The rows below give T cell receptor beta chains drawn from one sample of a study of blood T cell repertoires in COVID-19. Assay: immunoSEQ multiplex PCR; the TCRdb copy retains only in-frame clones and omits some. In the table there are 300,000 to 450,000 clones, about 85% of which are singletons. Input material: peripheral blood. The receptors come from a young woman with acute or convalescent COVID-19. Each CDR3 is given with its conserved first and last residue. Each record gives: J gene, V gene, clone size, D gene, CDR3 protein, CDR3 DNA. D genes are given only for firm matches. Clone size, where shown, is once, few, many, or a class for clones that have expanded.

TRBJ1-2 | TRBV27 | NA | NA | CASSRTRGNGYTF | TGTGCCAGCAGCCGTACCCGGGGTAACGGCTACACCTTC
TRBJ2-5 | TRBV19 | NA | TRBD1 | CASSYSPGQRQETQYF | TGTGCCAGTAGTTACTCCCCGGGACAGCGCCAAGAGACCCAGTACTTC
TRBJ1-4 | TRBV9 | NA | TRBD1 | CASSVGGTEGEKLFF | TGTGCCAGCAGCGTAGGTGGGACAGAGGGTGAAAAACTGTTTTTT
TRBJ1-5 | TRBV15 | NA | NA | CATSREGRGGNQPQHF | TGTGCCACCAGCAGAGAGGGGAGGGGAGGCAATCAGCCCCAGCATTTT
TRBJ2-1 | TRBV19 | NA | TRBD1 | CASSPLFRDRGNNEQFF | TGTGCCAGTAGTCCCCTATTCCGGGACAGGGGGAACAATGAGCAGTTCTTC
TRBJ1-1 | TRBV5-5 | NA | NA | CASSLPGGIGKDFF | TGTGCCAGCAGCTTGCCCGGGGGAATAGGAAAGGATTTCTTT
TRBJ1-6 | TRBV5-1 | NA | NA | CASSPGGTNSPLHF | TGCGCCAGCAGCCCGGGGGGCACGAATTCACCCCTCCACTTT
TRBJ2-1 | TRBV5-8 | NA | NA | CASSLDSSYNEQFF | TGTGCCAGCAGCTTGGACAGCTCCTACAATGAGCAGTTCTTC
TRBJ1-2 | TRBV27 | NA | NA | CASTAVRDNYFNGYTF | TGTGCCAGCACCGCCGTCCGGGACAACTATTTTAATGGCTACACCTTC
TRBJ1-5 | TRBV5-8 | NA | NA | CASSRRTAINQPQHF | TGTGCCAGCAGCCGACGGACAGCAATTAATCAGCCCCAGCATTTT
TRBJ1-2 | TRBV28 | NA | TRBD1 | CASSFPGGRGYTF | TGTGCCAGCAGTTTCCCAGGGGGTAGGGGCTACACCTTC
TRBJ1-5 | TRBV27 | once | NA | CASSNLGYSNQPQHF | TGTGCCAGCAGTAATCTCGGTTATAGCAATCAGCCCCAGCATTTT
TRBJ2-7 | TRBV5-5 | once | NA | CASSGPGTSYEQYF | TGTGCCAGCAGCGGCCCCGGGACTTCATACGAGCAGTACTTC
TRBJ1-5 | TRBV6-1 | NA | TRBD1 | CASSVDRGGSNQPQHF | TGTGCCAGCAGTGTAGACAGGGGGGGTAGCAATCAGCCCCAGCATTTT
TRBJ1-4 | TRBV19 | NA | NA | CASRLYRELFF | TGTGCCAGTAGACTCTACAGGGAACTGTTTTTT
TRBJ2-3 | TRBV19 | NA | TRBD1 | CASSSETGERTDTQYF | TGTGCCAGTAGTTCAGAGACAGGGGAGCGAACAGATACGCAGTATTTT
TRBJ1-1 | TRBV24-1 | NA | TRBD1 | CATRLLGDRPMNTEAFF | TGTGCCACCAGACTACTTGGGGACAGGCCCATGAACACTGAAGCTTTCTTT
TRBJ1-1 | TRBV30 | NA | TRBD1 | CASDTGQMNTEAFF | TGTGCCTCGGACACGGGACAGATGAACACTGAAGCTTTCTTT
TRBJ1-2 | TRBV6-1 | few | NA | CASSEKENYGYTF | TGTGCCAGCAGTGAAAAGGAGAACTATGGCTACACCTTC
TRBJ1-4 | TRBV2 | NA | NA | CASSEQGATNEKLFF | TGTGCCAGCAGTGAACAGGGCGCAACTAATGAAAAACTGTTTTTT
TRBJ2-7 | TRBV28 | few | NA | CASSSLDSSAYEQYF | TGTGCCAGCAGTTCCCTCGACAGTTCCGCCTACGAGCAGTACTTC
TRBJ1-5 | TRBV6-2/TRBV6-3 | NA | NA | CASSMIGPGVGLRGNQPQHF | TGTGCCAGCAGCATGATTGGACCGGGGGTGGGTCTCAGGGGCAATCAGCCCCAGCATTTT
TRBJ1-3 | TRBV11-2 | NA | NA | CASSLDPPGSGNTIYF | TGTGCCAGCAGCTTGGATCCTCCGGGGTCTGGAAACACCATATATTTT
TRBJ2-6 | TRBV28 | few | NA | CASSLGGGANVLTF | TGTGCCAGCAGTTTGGGAGGTGGGGCCAACGTCCTGACTTTC
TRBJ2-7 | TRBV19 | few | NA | CAIELVSYEQYF | TGTGCCATCGAACTAGTATCCTACGAGCAGTACTTC
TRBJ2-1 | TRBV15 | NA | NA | CASRDSGNNEQFF | TGTGCCAGCCGTGATAGCGGAAACAATGAGCAGTTCTTC